This TCR beta chain stems from a study of T-cell memory formation after mild COVID-19. TCRdb reanalysed the 5' RACE reads using MiXCR and keeps one entry per CDR3 protein. The table lists roughly 150,000 distinct CDR3 sequences, about 14% of them singletons. V lost 6 bases and J lost 3, with 17 bases in between. This CDR3 contains 15 residues. CDR1 and CDR2 from the germline V gene are MNHEY and SVGAGI. The chain uses TRBV6-5 and TRBJ2-5, with D possibly being TRBD1 (6 bases). Input material: PBMCs or a T cell subset sorted from them (not recorded which). The sequence was obtained from an adult woman who had mild COVID-19 (a few samples of this study predate the infection). Cell type and time point are not known. CDR3 in amino acids: CASSRTGTQKETQYF. The CDR3 bases are TGTGCCAGCAGCAGAACCGGGACACAGAAAGAGACCCAGTACTTC.